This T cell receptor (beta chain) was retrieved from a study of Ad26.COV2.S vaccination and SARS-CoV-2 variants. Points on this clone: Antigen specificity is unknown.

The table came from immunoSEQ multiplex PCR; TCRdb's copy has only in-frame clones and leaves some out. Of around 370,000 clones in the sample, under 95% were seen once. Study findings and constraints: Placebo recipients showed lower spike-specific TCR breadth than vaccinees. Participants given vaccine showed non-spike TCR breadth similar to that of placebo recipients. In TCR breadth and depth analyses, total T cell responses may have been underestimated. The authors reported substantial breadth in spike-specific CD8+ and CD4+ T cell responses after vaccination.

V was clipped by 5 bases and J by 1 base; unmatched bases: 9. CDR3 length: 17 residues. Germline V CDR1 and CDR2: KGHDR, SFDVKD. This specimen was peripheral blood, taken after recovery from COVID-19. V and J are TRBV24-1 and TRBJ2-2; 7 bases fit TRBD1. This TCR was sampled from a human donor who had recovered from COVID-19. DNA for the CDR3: TGTGCCACCAGTGCAGCCCCCCGGACAGGGAACACCGGGGAGCTGTTTTTT. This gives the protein CATSAAPRTGNTGELFF.